This TCR beta chain was captured by sequencing in a study of cytomegalovirus exposure and HLA in healthy donors. CDR1 is SGDLS, CDR2 YYNGEE, per germline. CDR3 length: 18 residues. The V gene end was trimmed by 10 bases and the J gene end by 0 bases; junction bases not matched to a gene: 16. With respect to this clone: Its antigen remains unidentified.

General study results and limits: Some V segments could not be told apart, so they were left out, TRBV6-2 and TRBV6-3 among them. Among CMV-associated TCR beta chains, most appeared HLA-restricted in a later analysis.

It was with 60 Vbeta and 13 Jbeta primers that the PCR ran. Original analysis: There were 70 million to 95 million unique TCR beta chains by a later count, and 8.5 million to 14 million of them were shared. Method: immunoSEQ multiplex PCR; TCRdb's copy keeps in-frame clones and lacks some. V, J and clone size were drawn from that table, and D and trimming were deduced from the DNA. The sample holds 70,000 to 95,000 clones, around 80% seen once. The receptor comes from a male donor in good health and CMV-seronegative. The sequenced material came from PBMCs. The chain carries TRBV9 and TRBJ2-4, with 10 positions matching TRBD1. In DNA, the CDR3 is TGTGCCGGCCCGACAGGGGGCTACCTTCTGGTAGCCAAAAACATTCAGTACTTC. Its translation: CAGPTGGYLLVAKNIQYF.